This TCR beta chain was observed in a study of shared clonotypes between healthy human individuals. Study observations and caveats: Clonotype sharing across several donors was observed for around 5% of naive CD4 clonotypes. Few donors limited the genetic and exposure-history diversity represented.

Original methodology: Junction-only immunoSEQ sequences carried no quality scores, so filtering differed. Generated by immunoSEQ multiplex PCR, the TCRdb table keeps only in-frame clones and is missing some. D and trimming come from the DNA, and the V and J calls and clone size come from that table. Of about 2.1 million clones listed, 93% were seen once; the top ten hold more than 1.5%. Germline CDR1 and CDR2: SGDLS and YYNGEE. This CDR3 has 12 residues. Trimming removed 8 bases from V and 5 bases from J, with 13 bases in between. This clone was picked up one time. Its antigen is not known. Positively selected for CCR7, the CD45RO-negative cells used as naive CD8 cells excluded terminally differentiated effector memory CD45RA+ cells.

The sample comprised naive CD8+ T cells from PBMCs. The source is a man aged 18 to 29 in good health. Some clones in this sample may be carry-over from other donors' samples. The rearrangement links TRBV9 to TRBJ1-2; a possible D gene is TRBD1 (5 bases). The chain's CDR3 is CASNGGTYGYTF. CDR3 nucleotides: TGTGCCAGTAACGGGGGAACTTATGGCTACACCTTC.